This T cell receptor beta chain was documented in a study of T cells in Graves' hyperthyroidism and ophthalmopathy. Study as a whole: It was at initial diagnosis, before any treatment, that peripheral blood was collected.

RNA transcripts served as the template for amplifying TCR beta CDR3 regions. The HTBI primer set served for first-round RT-PCR of the TCR CDR3. TCRdb re-called the multiplex PCR reads with MiXCR, one entry per CDR3 protein. Of hundreds of thousands of distinct CDR3 sequences in the sample, roughly 15% were seen once. V was shortened by 2 bases and J by 3 bases, with 12 bases between the two germline ends. The germline V gene encodes CDR1 SGDLS and CDR2 YYNGEE. CDR3 length equals 14 residues. The origin of this receptor is a woman between 18 and 30 years old with Graves' hyperthyroidism. The chain links TRBV9 to TRBJ2-7, with a possible D match to TRBD2 (6 bases). The sequencing input was blood. The chain's CDR3 is CASSVGGGVYEQYF. In nucleotides, the CDR3 is TGTGCCAGCAGCGTCGGGGGAGGCGTCTACGAGCAGTACTTC.